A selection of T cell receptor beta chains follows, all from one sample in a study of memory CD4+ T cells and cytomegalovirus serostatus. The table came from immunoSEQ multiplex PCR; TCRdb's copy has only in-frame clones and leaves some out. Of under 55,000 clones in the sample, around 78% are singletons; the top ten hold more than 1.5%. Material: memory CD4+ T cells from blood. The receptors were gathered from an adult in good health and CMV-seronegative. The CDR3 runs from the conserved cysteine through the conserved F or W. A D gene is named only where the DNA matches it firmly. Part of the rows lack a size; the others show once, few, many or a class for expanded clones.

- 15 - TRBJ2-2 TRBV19 TGTGCCAGTAGTACTAGGAGATTAAACACCGGGGAGCTGTTTTTT CASSTRRLNTGELFF
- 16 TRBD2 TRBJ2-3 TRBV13 TGTGCCAGCAGCTTATCCGCTCTAGCGGGGTCAGATACGCAGTATTTT CASSLSALAGSDTQYF
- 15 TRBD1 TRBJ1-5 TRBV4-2 TGTGCCAGCAGCCCATACGGACAGGGGAATCAGCCCCAGCATTTT CASSPYGQGNQPQHF
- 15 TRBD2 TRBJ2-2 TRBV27 TGTGCCAGCAGCTCCCTTTCTGCGGGAGCCGGGGAGCTGTTTTTT CASSSLSAGAGELFF
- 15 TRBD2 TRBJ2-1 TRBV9 TGTGCCAGCAGCGTAGGGCTAGCGGGAGGTTCGGAGCAGTTCTTC CASSVGLAGGSEQFF
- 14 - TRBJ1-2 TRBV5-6 TGTGCCAGCAGCTTGCGTCCAGAGAACTATGGCTACACCTTC CASSLRPENYGYTF
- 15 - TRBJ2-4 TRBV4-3 TGCGCCAGCAGCCAAGATGGGGGATCCAAAAACATTCAGTACTTC CASSQDGGSKNIQYF
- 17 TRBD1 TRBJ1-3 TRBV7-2 TGTGCCAGCAGCCTATCCGGGACAGGGGGCCCTGGAAACACCATATATTTT CASSLSGTGGPGNTIYF
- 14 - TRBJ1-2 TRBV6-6 TGTGCCAGCAGTTACGACACTCTCGGCTATGGCTACACCTTC CASSYDTLGYGYTF
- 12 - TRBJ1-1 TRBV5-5 TGTGCCAGCAGCCCTGGACAGATTGAAGCTTTCTTT CASSPGQIEAFF
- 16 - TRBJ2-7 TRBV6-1 TGTGCCAGCAGTGACCTCTTGGGGAAGGGGGGGTACGAGCAGTACTTC CASSDLLGKGGYEQYF
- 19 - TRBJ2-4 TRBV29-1 TGCAGCGTGGCAATGGAATCTGGGGGCGCGGGGATAGCCAAAAACATTCAGTACTTC CSVAMESGGAGIAKNIQYF
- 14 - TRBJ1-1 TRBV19 TGTGCCAGTAGTATTCTGGGTTGGAACACTGAAGCTTTCTTT CASSILGWNTEAFF
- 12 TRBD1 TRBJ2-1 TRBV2 TGTGCCAGCAGTACCGACAGGGGGCGAGAGTTCTTC CASSTDRGREFF
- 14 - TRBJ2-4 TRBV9 TGTGCCAGCAGCCCGCAAGTAGGACGGAACATTCAGTACTTC CASSPQVGRNIQYF
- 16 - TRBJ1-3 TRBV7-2 TGTGCCAGCAGCTTAGGATCAGGGCAATACGGAAACACCATATATTTT CASSLGSGQYGNTIYF
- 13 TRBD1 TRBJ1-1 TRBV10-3 TGTGCCATCAGTAAGACAGGGGACACTGAAGCTTTCTTT CAISKTGDTEAFF
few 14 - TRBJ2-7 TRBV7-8 TGTGCCAGCAGCCCGACAGGAGTTAAATACGAGCAGTACTTC CASSPTGVKYEQYF
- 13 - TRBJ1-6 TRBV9 TGTGCCAGCAGCCCCCGCTCGAATTCACCCCTCCACTTT CASSPRSNSPLHF
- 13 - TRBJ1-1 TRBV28 TGTGCCAGCAGTTTATGGGGCACGGGGGGAGCTTTCTTT CASSLWGTGGAFF
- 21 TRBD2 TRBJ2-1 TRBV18 TGTGCCAGCTCACCAAAAAGAGGAATAACCAAGGGAGTACTAGCGGGGGAAGAGCAGTTCTTC CASSPKRGITKGVLAGEEQFF